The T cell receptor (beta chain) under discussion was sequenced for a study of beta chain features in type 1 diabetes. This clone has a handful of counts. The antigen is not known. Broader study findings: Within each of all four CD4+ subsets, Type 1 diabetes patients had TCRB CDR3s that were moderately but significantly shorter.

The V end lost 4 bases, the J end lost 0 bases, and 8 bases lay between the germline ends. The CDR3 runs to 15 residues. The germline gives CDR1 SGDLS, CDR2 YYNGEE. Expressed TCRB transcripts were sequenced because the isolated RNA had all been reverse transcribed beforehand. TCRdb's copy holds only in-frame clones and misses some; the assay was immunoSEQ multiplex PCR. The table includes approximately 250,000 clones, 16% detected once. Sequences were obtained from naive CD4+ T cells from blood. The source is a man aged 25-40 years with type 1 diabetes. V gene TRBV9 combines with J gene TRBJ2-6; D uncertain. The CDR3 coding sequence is TGTGCCAGCAGCCCCTCCGCCTCTGGGGCCAACGTCCTGACTTTC. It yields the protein CASSPSASGANVLTF.